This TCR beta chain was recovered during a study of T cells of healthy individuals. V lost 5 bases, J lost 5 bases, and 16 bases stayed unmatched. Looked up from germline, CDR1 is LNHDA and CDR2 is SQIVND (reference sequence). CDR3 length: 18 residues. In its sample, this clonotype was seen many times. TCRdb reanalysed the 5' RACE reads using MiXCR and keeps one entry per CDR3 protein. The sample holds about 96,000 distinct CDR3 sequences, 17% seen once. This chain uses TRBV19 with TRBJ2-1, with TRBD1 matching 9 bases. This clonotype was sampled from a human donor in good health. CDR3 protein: CASSFLWTGERQNNEQFF. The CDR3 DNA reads TGTGCCAGTAGTTTCCTCTGGACAGGGGAACGACAAAACAATGAGCAGTTCTTC.